This T cell receptor (beta chain) was captured in a study of T-cell reconstitution after alpha-beta-depleted transplantation in children. The CDR3 sequence is 18 residues long. Germline CDR1 MGHRA, CDR2 YSYEKL. V lost 3 bases and J lost 0; bases outside the gene matches: 10. As it was prepared, the TCRbeta library received unique molecular identifiers. TCRdb reprocessed the PCR reads with MiXCR, giving one entry per CDR3 protein. Among 800,000 to 1,000,000 distinct CDR3 sequences listed, about 26% were seen once. This clonotype showed up just once. Its antigen remains unknown. General observations from the study: Elevated TCRbeta diversity at day 60 was traced, in some patients, to surviving recipient T cells and thymic progenitors. A year had passed since transplant, and T-cell counts and diversity by then came mostly from newly produced T cells. Alpha-beta T cells about two months after transplant reportedly derived from several hundred expanded graft clones.

This chain links TRBV4-1 with TRBJ1-5; TRBD1 aligns across 8 bases. The receptor comes from a boy less than two years old who had a stem cell transplant for SCID, so the T cells may come from the graft donor. Specimen: PBMCs, mostly from graft donor cells, collected 360 days after TCRalphabeta/CD19-depleted stem cell transplant. The CDR3 coding sequence is TGCGCCAGCAGCCAGGTGGGCCTTACAGGGGGTAGCAATCAGCCCCAGCATTTT. It specifies CASSQVGLTGGSNQPQHF.